Shown below are 15 T cell receptor beta chains from a single sample sequenced in a study of cytomegalovirus exposure and HLA in healthy donors. It was with 60 Vbeta and 13 Jbeta primers that the PCR ran. Measured with immunoSEQ multiplex PCR; TCRdb has only the in-frame clones, and not every one. Of about 150,000 clones in the sample, around three quarters are singletons; the top ten hold around 1.7%. The sequenced material came from PBMCs. These receptors originate from a woman in her 40s in good health and CMV-seronegative.

The rearrangement joins TRBV30 to TRBJ2-7; maybe TRBD1 (5 bases). V lost 0 bases and J lost 5, with 14 bases in between. There are 14 residues in the CDR3. Looked up from germline, CDR1 is GTSNPN and CDR2 is SVGIG (reference sequence). The CDR3 sequence is CAWSVLGQIHEQYF. The CDR3 DNA sequence: TGTGCCTGGAGTGTTTTGGGGCAGATTCACGAGCAGTACTTC.

The gene calls are TRBV5-1 and TRBJ1-6, with D perhaps TRBD1 (5 bases). Looked up from germline, CDR1 is SGHRS and CDR2 is YFSETQ. The V gene lost 7 bases and the J gene lost 8 bases, with 16 bases spanning the gap. There are 14 residues in the CDR3. Here the CDR3 reads CASRGPREDSPLHF. The CDR3 DNA reads as TGCGCCAGCCGGGGACCCCGGGAGGATTCACCCCTCCACTTT.

As concerns this clone: An end of the junction differs from the germline gene, which may be a read error. The V call is TRBV29-1, the J call TRBJ1-1; no clear D gene. The CDR3 runs 13 residues. Germline V lookup: CDR1 SQVTM, CDR2 ANQGSEA. The CDR3 bases are TGCAGCGCTGAAGAGGGCACGAACACTGAAGCTTTCTTT. As protein: CSAEEGTNTEAFF.

The genes are TRBV10-1 and TRBJ1-6; a possible D gene is TRBD1 (6 bases). Between the trimmed V and J ends, which lost 6 bases and 7 bases, there was a span of 13 bases. The CDR3 is 14 amino acids. In germline, CDR1 is WNHNN, CDR2 SYGVQD (reference sequence). The CDR3 DNA is TGCGCCAGCAGCGTAGACAGGAGGAATTCACCCCTCCACTTT. Protein: CASSVDRRNSPLHF.

The chain carries TRBV29-1 and TRBJ2-1, with D perhaps TRBD2 (5 bases). Germline CDR1 SQVTM, CDR2 ANQGSEA. The CDR3 is 16 residues long. Between the trimmed V and J ends, which lost 7 bases and 3 bases, there was a span of 22 bases. The CDR3 bases are TGCAGCGGTGTAGCGCGATGGGATACCCTCTACAATGAGCAGTTCTTC. As protein: CSGVARWDTLYNEQFF.

The J gene is TRBJ1-4, the V gene TRBV6-5, with 8 bases that match TRBD1. Germline lookup yields CDR1 MNHEY and CDR2 SVGAGI. The V gene end was trimmed by 5 bases and the J gene end by 6 bases; junction bases not matched to a gene: 8. The CDR3 contains 15 residues. CDR3 sequence reads: CASSPRGLEDEKLFF. CDR3 DNA: TGTGCCAGCAGTCCCAGGGGGCTAGAGGATGAAAAACTGTTTTTT.

The chain employs TRBV11-2 and TRBJ2-7; a weak D match, TRBD2 (5 bases). CDR3 length: 15 amino acids. From germline, CDR1 is SGHAT and CDR2 FQNNGV. V lost 3 bases and J 3 bases, leaving 15 bases between the germline ends. Here the CDR3 DNA reads TGTGCCAGCAGCTTTCCCCCGACCGGGGTCTACGAGCAGTACTTC. Its protein is CASSFPPTGVYEQYF.

V is TRBV28 and J is TRBJ2-4, with D possibly TRBD1 on 6 matching bases. This CDR3 region has 16 residues. In germline, CDR1 is MDHEN, CDR2 SYDVKM. Between the trimmed V and J ends, which lost 2 bases and 3 bases, there was a span of 14 bases. CDR3 in DNA: TGTGCCAGCAGTTTAGGGGGCACGGTAGGCAAAAACATTCAGTACTTC. Protein: CASSLGGTVGKNIQYF.

This clone was counted a few times. The chain joins TRBV27 to TRBJ1-5; the D gene is possibly TRBD1 (6 bases). CDR1 is MNHEY, CDR2 SMNVEV, per germline (reference sequence). The CDR3 totals 15 residues. The V and J ends lost 5 bases and 8 bases respectively, with 19 bases between them. This chain's CDR3 is CASSRVGQPREPQHF. CDR3 nucleotide sequence: TGTGCCAGCAGTCGGGTCGGACAGCCGAGGGAGCCCCAGCATTTT.

This rearrangement joins TRBV5-1 to TRBJ2-7, with 11 bases fitting TRBD1. J was trimmed by 5 bases and V by 1 base; bases with no gene match: 11. The CDR3 runs to 17 residues. Germline V CDR1 and CDR2: SGHRS, YFSETQ. The CDR3 DNA follows: TGCGCCAGCAGCTTGTTTCTCGGGGGACAGGGGGTTAACGAGCAGTACTTC. It codes for CASSLFLGGQGVNEQYF. The variable domain in full, with the rest retrieved from reference TRBV5-1 and TRBJ2-7, is KAGVTQTPRYLIKTRGQQVTLSCSPISGHRSVSWYQQTPGQGLQFLFEYFSETQRNKGNFPGRFSGRQFSNSRSEMNVSTLELGDSALYLCASSLFLGGQGVNEQYFGPGTRLTVT.

This clone was seen a handful of times. V usage is TRBV6-6 and J usage is TRBJ1-2; weak D call: TRBD1 (6 bases). The germline V and J ends were trimmed by 9 bases and 1 base, with 21 bases remaining between them. Germline V gene lookup returns CDR1 MNHNY and CDR2 SVGAGI (reference sequence). CDR3 size: 16 residues. The CDR3 coding sequence is TGTGCCAGTACCACTCCGACAGGAGGAGTTAACTATGGCTACACCTTC. It specifies CASTTPTGGVNYGYTF.

Worth noting for this clone: The junction departs from germline at one end; a sequencing error may be responsible. This chain joins TRBV7-9 and TRBJ2-5; TRBD2 matches 12 bases. There are 17 residues in the CDR3. Germline V gene sequence: CDR1 SEHNR, CDR2 FQNEAQ (reference sequence). The CDR3 nucleotides are TGTTCCAGCAGCTTATCCTCTAGCGGGGGGGCCGGGGAGACCCAGTACTTC. This encodes CSSSLSSSGGAGETQYF.

This clone was observed a few times. The chain employs TRBV5-1 and TRBJ1-1; 12 bases match TRBD1. V shed 4 bases, J shed 6 bases, and the junction held 16 bases outside the gene matches. The CDR3 contains 18 residues. From germline, CDR1 is SGHRS and CDR2 YFSETQ. In DNA form, the CDR3 reads TGCGCCAGCAGCCCCCGGGACAGGGGGCTACTCGAGCGATCTGAAGCTTTCTTT. Its protein is CASSPRDRGLLERSEAFF. The entire variable domain, with the rest obtained from reference TRBV5-1 and TRBJ1-1, is as follows: KAGVTQTPRYLIKTRGQQVTLSCSPISGHRSVSWYQQTPGQGLQFLFEYFSETQRNKGNFPGRFSGRQFSNSRSEMNVSTLELGDSALYLCASSPRDRGLLERSEAFFGQGTRLTVV.

This rearrangement joins TRBV1 to TRBJ1-1; the D call TRBD1 from the table was never checked on the DNA. TRBV1 is assigned pseudogene status. This CDR3 is 15 amino acids long. The CDR3 region has the DNA TGCACCAGCAGCCAAGGCGACAGCTCGAACACTGAAGCTTTCTTT. As protein: CTSSQGDSSNTEAFF.

The V and J genes are TRBV28 and TRBJ1-2; 12 bases agree with TRBD1. With 11 bases clipped from V and 7 bases from J, the junction kept 8 bases outside the gene matches. Looked up from germline, CDR1 is MDHEN and CDR2 is SYDVKM. The CDR3 extends over 13 amino acids. The CDR3 DNA is TGTGCCGCCGGGACAGGGGGCTATGGTGGCTACACCTTC. This translates into CAAGTGGYGGYTF.